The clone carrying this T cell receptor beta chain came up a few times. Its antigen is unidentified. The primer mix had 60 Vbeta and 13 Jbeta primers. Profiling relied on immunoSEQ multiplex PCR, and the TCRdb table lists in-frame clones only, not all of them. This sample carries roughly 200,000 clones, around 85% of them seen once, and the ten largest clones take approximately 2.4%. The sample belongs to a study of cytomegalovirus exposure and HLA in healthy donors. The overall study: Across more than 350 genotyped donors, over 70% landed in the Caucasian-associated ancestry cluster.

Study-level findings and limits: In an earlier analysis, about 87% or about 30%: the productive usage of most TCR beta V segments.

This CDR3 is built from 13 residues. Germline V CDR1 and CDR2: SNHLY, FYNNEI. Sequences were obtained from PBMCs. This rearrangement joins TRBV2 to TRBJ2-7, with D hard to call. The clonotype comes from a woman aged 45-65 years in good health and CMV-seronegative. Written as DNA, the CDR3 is TGTGTTAGCAAGCAGAAGACGGCATACGAGCAGTACTTC. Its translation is CVSKQKTAYEQYF. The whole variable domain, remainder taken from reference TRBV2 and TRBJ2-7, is EPEVTQTPSHQVTQMGQEVILRCVPISNHLYFYWYRQILGQKVEFLVSFYNNEISEKSEIFDDQFSVERPDGSNFTLKIRSTKLEDSAMYFCVSKQKTAYEQYFGPGTRLTVT.